These 17 T cell receptor beta chains share one sample of origin, sequenced in a study of T-cell reconstitution after alpha-beta-depleted transplantation in children. Unique molecular identifiers featured in how the TCRbeta library was prepared. Via MiXCR, TCRdb re-called the PCR reads, giving one row per CDR3 protein. The sample holds 700,000 to 950,000 distinct CDR3 sequences, about 15% seen once. The input for sequencing was PBMCs, mostly from graft donor cells, taken 360 days after TCRalphabeta/CD19-depleted stem cell transplant. These receptors were collected from a male patient younger than 18 who had a stem cell transplant for acute lymphoblastic leukemia, so the T cells may come from the graft donor.

The chain uses TRBV14 and TRBJ1-4; 7 positions match TRBD1. The CDR3 runs 16 residues. J was trimmed by 6 bases and V by 2 bases; bases with no gene match: 9. Germline V lookup: CDR1 SGHDN, CDR2 FVKESK. The CDR3 DNA reads TGTGCCAGCAGCCAATCAAAATGGGACAGTTATGAAAAACTGTTTTTT. Amino acids: CASSQSKWDSYEKLFF.

This clonotype was found many times. V is TRBV5-5 and J is TRBJ2-3; tentatively, D is TRBD2 (6 bases). Germline V gene data show CDR1 as SGHKS and CDR2 as YYEKEE (reference sequence). The CDR3 has 15 amino acids. Deletions cut 4 bases from V and 0 bases from J, with 12 bases between. The CDR3 DNA sequence: TGTGCCAGCAGCCCTTGGGCGGGGAGCACAGATACGCAGTATTTT. Its protein is CASSPWAGSTDTQYF. Based on the CDR3 plus reference TRBV5-5 and TRBJ2-3, the full variable domain is DAGVTQSPTHLIKTRGQQVTLRCSPISGHKSVSWYQQVLGQGPQFIFQYYEKEERGRGNFPDRFSARQFPNYSSELNVNALLLGDSALYLCASSPWAGSTDTQYFGPGTRLTVL.

V gene TRBV30 combines with J gene TRBJ2-3; D call uncertain. Trimming stripped 2 bases from V and 6 bases from J, with 9 bases between. This CDR3 region has 12 residues. Per the germline V gene, CDR1 is GTSNPN and CDR2 is SVGIG (reference sequence). CDR3 loop: CAWSLGRDTQYF. The DNA of the CDR3 is TGTGCCTGGAGTCTCGGCCGTGATACGCAGTATTTT.

Many counts were recorded for this clonotype. The chain has TRBV29-1 and TRBJ2-7, with TRBD1 as a possible D gene (6 bases). The CDR3 is 13 amino acids. The germline gives CDR1 SQVTM, CDR2 ANQGSEA. V gave up 6 bases and J gave up 7 bases, with 19 bases separating them. The CDR3 here is CSVVDRFLGEQYF. The CDR3 DNA reads TGCAGCGTCGTCGACAGGTTCCTGGGGGAGCAGTACTTC.

The V gene is TRBV12-3 or TRBV12-4, the J gene TRBJ2-5; the match to TRBD1 covers 8 bases. V was clipped by 7 bases and J by 1 base; unmatched bases: 8. The CDR3 runs to 15 residues. CDR3 nucleotide sequence: TGTGCCAGCAATCAACAGGGGGGCCCCCAAGAGACCCAGTACTTC. It specifies CASNQQGGPQETQYF.

This chain connects TRBV9 to TRBJ2-3; unclear D gene. V gave up 4 bases and J gave up 0 bases, with 15 bases separating them. The CDR3 covers 16 residues. Germline CDR1 SGDLS, CDR2 YYNGEE. In DNA form, the CDR3 reads TGTGCCAGCAGCCCCCCACCATCAGCGAGCACAGATACGCAGTATTTT. Protein product: CASSPPPSASTDTQYF.

V is TRBV7-6 and J is TRBJ1-6; TRBD1 agrees at 8 bases. The germline CDR1 and CDR2 sequences are SGHVS and FNYEAQ. V shed 8 bases and J 5 bases; nucleotides not matched to a gene: 5. The CDR3 loop spans 14 amino acids. The DNA for the CDR3 is TGTGCCAGCTGGGACAGGAGACATAATTCACCCCTCCACTTT. This sequence encodes CASWDRRHNSPLHF.

The sample holds many counts of this clonotype. CDR3 nucleotide sequence: TGTGCCAGCAGCTTGGGAGAACTAGGGAGATTCTTC. Translating gives CASSLGELGRFF. This chain connects TRBV5-6 to TRBJ2-1, with D tentatively TRBD2 (5 bases). This CDR3 spans 12 amino acids. CDR1 is SGHDT, CDR2 YYEEEE, per germline. Trimming removed 0 bases from V and 16 bases from J, with 14 bases in between.

This clonotype was detected only a few times. The CDR3 protein is CASIRGDEQYF. CDR3 coding DNA: TGTGCCAGCATCCGAGGGGATGAGCAGTACTTC. The genes are TRBV7-9 and TRBJ2-7; tentatively, D is TRBD1 or TRBD2 (5 bases each). V shed 7 bases and J shed 7 bases, with 11 bases lying between them. The CDR3 loop spans 11 amino acids. CDR1 is SEHNR, CDR2 FQNEAQ, per germline (reference sequence).

The chain combines TRBV12-3 or TRBV12-4 with TRBJ2-7; 7 bases agree with TRBD1. CDR3 length: 12 residues. With 3 bases clipped from V and 8 bases from J, the junction kept 4 bases outside the gene matches. CDR3 residues: CASSFGQAKQYF. In nucleotides, the CDR3 is TGTGCCAGCAGTTTTGGACAGGCTAAGCAGTACTTC.

This chain uses TRBV30 with TRBJ1-4; TRBD1 agrees at 11 bases. Losses at the gene ends were 4 bases for V and 8 bases for J; bases not matched to a gene: 9. The CDR3 has 15 amino acids. Per the germline V gene, CDR1 is GTSNPN and CDR2 is SVGIG (reference sequence). The CDR3 is CAWTPRGTGGEKLFF. The CDR3 bases are TGTGCCTGGACCCCGAGGGGGACAGGGGGAGAAAAACTGTTTTTT.

In its sample, this clonotype was seen a few times. The chain recombines TRBV5-1 with TRBJ2-5, with TRBD2 identical over 12 bases. Germline CDR1 reads SGHRS; CDR2 reads YFSETQ. The length of the CDR3 is 18 residues. Trimming removed 3 bases from V and 1 base from J; junction bases left unmatched: 10. The CDR3 spells CASSYQPSGRGSQETQYF. DNA of the CDR3: TGCGCCAGCAGCTACCAACCTAGCGGGAGGGGGTCCCAAGAGACCCAGTACTTC.

This chain connects TRBV7-2 to TRBJ2-2, with D uncertain. V was clipped by 3 bases and J by 5 bases, with 10 bases between them. This CDR3 is built from 14 residues. CDR1 and CDR2 from the germline V gene are SGHTA and FQGNSA. DNA of the CDR3: TGTGCCAGCAGCTTCCCACTGGAGACCGGGGAGCTGTTTTTT. This encodes CASSFPLETGELFF. The full variable domain, its missing parts supplied by reference TRBV7-2 and TRBJ2-2, is GAGVSQSPSNKVTEKGKDVELRCDPISGHTALYWYRQSLGQGLEFLIYFQGNSAPDKSGLPSDRFSAERTGGSVSTLTIQRTQQEDSAVYLCASSFPLETGELFFGEGSRLTVL.

This clonotype was observed a few times. The chain carries TRBV15 and TRBJ2-1; 10 bases are a match to TRBD1. Germline V gene data show CDR1 as LNHNV and CDR2 as YYDKDF (reference sequence). With V trimmed by 3 bases and J by 7 bases, 9 bases remained unmatched. CDR3 length: 16 residues. The CDR3 DNA reads as TGTGCCACCAGCAGTGGGGACAGGGGTCGTACGAATGAGCAGTTCTTC. The encoded protein is CATSSGDRGRTNEQFF.

This clonotype appeared many times. The CDR3 DNA sequence: TGTGCCAGCAGCCCGGTTAGCGGGAGGGGGGCTGAGCAGTTCTTC. Its translation: CASSPVSGRGAEQFF. The V and J genes are TRBV9 and TRBJ2-1, with 11 bases that match TRBD2. The CDR3 extends over 15 amino acids. CDR1 is SGDLS, CDR2 YYNGEE, per germline. V gave up 4 bases and J gave up 9 bases; unmatched junction bases: 9. The full variable domain, with the rest looked up from reference TRBV9 and TRBJ2-1, is DSGVTQTPKHLITATGQRVTLRCSPRSGDLSVYWYQQSLDQGLQFLIQYYNGEERAKGNILERFSAQQFPDLHSELNLSSLELGDSALYFCASSPVSGRGAEQFFGPGTRLTVL.

V gene TRBV12-3 or TRBV12-4 combines with J gene TRBJ1-4; no firm D call. CDR3 length: 12 residues. Between the trimmed V and J ends, which lost 7 bases and 8 bases, there was a span of 11 bases. CDR3 sequence: CASTLLQEKLFF. CDR3 nucleotides: TGTGCCAGCACCCTGCTACAGGAAAAACTGTTTTTT.

This clonotype was picked up many times. The chain has TRBV20-1 and TRBJ1-5; tentatively, D is TRBD1 (5 bases). The CDR3 runs to 16 residues. V dropped 3 bases and J dropped 0 bases, with 15 bases sitting between them. Germline loops: CDR1 DFQATT, CDR2 SNEGSKA (reference sequence). In nucleotides, the CDR3 is TGCAGTGCTAGTCTCCGGGGCCCCTATAGCAATCAGCCCCAGCATTTT. As protein: CSASLRGPYSNQPQHF.